This T cell receptor (beta chain) emerged from a study of diagnostic markers for celiac disease (dated by TCRdb to about 2020). No count is logged; frequency rates this clonotype as medium-sized (0.01 to 0.1%). Its antigen remains undetermined. Instrument on record: Illumina MiSeq. One entry per CDR3 protein sequence results from the TCRdb reprocessing of the reads, with DNA left out. The sample table holds roughly 3,500 distinct CDR3 sequences. The ten largest clones represent about 9.3% of the sample. From the cysteine up to the phenylalanine, the CDR3 has a length of 14 residues. The nucleotide record is missing. Looking up the germline V gene yields CDR1 SNHLY and CDR2 FYNNEI.

Input material: either unsorted cells or a sorted T cell fraction (not recorded which). This sequence was found in a human donor. This table probably holds off-target reads from a library built for another chain. Recombination linked TRBV2 to TRBJ1-2. This receptor has the CDR3 CASTRDNGSYGYTF.